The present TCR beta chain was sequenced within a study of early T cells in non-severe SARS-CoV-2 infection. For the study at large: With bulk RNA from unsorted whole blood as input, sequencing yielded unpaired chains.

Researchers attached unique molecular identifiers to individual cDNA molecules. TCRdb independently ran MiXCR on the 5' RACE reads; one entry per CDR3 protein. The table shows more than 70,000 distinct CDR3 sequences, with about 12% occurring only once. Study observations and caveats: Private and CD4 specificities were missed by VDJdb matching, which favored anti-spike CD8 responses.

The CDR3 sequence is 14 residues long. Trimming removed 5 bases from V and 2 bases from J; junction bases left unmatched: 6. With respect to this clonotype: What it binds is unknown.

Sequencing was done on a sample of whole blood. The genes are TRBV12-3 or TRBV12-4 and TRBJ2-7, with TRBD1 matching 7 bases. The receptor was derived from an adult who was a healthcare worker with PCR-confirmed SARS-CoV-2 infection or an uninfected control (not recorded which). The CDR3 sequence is CASSKGDRAYEQYF. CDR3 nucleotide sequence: TGTGCCAGCAGTAAAGGGGACAGAGCCTACGAGCAGTACTTC.